Shown below are 13 T cell receptor beta chains from a single sample sequenced in a study of OX40 agonist ivuxolimab in advanced cancers. This table comes from immunoSEQ multiplex PCR, and its TCRdb copy is limited to in-frame clones, with some not included. The profile shows about 73,000 clones, approximately 83% of them singletons. The specimen was CD4+ or CD8+ T cells sorted from blood, collected in a trial of the OX40 agonist ivuxolimab. These receptor sequences come from an adult with an advanced solid tumor such as melanoma, head and neck, liver or kidney cancer.

The gene calls are TRBV30 and TRBJ1-2, with TRBD1 matching 7 bases. The CDR3 contains 13 residues. Trimming cost V 4 bases and J 3 bases; bases outside gene matches: 5. From germline, CDR1 is GTSNPN and CDR2 SVGIG (reference sequence). This CDR3 reads CAWTRGIDYGYTF. CDR3 nucleotide sequence: TGTGCCTGGACCAGGGGGATCGACTATGGCTACACCTTC. Based on the CDR3 plus reference TRBV30 and TRBJ1-2, the full variable domain is SQTIHQWPATLVQPVGSPLSLECTVEGTSNPNLYWYRQAAGRGLQLLFYSVGIGQISSEVPQNLSASRPQDRQFILSSKKLLLSDSGFYLCAWTRGIDYGYTFGSGTRLTVV.

The rearrangement uses TRBV2 and TRBJ2-5, with D hard to call. Trimming removed 6 bases from V and 5 bases from J, with 7 bases in between. This CDR3 region has 11 residues. CDR1 and CDR2 (germline): SNHLY, FYNNEI. CDR3 in DNA: TGTGCCAGCAGGGCGAGGGAGACCCAGTACTTC. Its protein product is CASRARETQYF.

The V call is TRBV10-3, the J call TRBJ1-1; D remains ambiguous. The CDR3 contains 17 residues. Germline CDR1 reads ENHRY; CDR2 reads SYGVKD. V lost 0 bases to trimming and J lost 3 bases, with 17 bases between them. The CDR3 region has the DNA TGTGCCATCAGTGAGTCGGGTCAGCCAGTCGGGTACACTGAAGCTTTCTTT. Translated, it gives CAISESGQPVGYTEAFF.

Worth noting for this clone: The same CDR3 also results from other DNA sequences found in this sample. The chain links TRBV7-2 to TRBJ1-2, with 8 bases fitting TRBD1. V gave up 3 bases and J gave up 3 bases; unmatched junction bases: 3. Germline-derived CDR1 and CDR2 are SGHTA and FQGNSA. This CDR3 has 14 residues. CDR3: CASSLAGGDYGYTF. The CDR3 DNA sequence: TGTGCCAGCAGCTTGGCAGGGGGCGACTATGGCTACACCTTC.

The CDR3 nucleotides read TGCGCCAGCAAGGGGACAGGGAGCCACGAGCAGTACTTC. Encoded protein: CASKGTGSHEQYF. The chain joins TRBV5-1 to TRBJ2-7; 9 bases agree with TRBD1. Germline lookup yields CDR1 SGHRS and CDR2 YFSETQ. There are 13 residues in the CDR3. V gave up 6 bases and J gave up 5 bases; unmatched junction bases: 6.

The J gene is TRBJ2-3, the V gene TRBV30; D is unclear. This CDR3 region has 14 residues. V was cut by 0 bases and J by 2 bases, with 9 bases left in between. The V gene's germline CDR1 is GTSNPN and CDR2 SVGIG (reference sequence). The CDR3 bases are TGTGCCTGGAGTGTACGGACGGCCACAGATACGCAGTATTTT. This encodes CAWSVRTATDTQYF.

The chain has TRBV7-2 and TRBJ1-5, with D possibly matching TRBD1 (6 bases). Per germline, CDR1 SGHTA and CDR2 FQGNSA. This CDR3 comprises 13 residues. The V end was cut by 3 bases, the J end by 5 bases, with 8 bases between. CDR3: CASSFGGHQPQHF. The CDR3, as DNA: TGTGCCAGCAGCTTTGGGGGGCATCAGCCCCAGCATTTT.

The chain links TRBV7-2 to TRBJ2-6; TRBD1 matches at 9 bases. J lost 2 bases, V lost 5 bases, and 4 bases had no gene match. CDR3 length equals 16 residues. Germline CDR1 SGHTA, CDR2 FQGNSA. The CDR3 DNA reads TGTGCCAGCAGCCGCCGACAGGGGGCTGGGGCCAACGTCCTGACTTTC. It encodes CASSRRQGAGANVLTF.

The CDR3, as DNA: TGTGCCAGCAGCTTAGCGGGGACTAGCAGCACAGATACGCAGTATTTT. This codes for CASSLAGTSSTDTQYF. The V gene is TRBV7-2, the J gene TRBJ2-3; 9 bases fit TRBD2. V was clipped by 0 bases and J by 0 bases; unmatched bases: 1. Germline assignment: CDR1 SGHTA and CDR2 FQGNSA. CDR3 size: 16 residues.

The V gene is TRBV9, the J gene TRBJ1-1; D unclear. The CDR3 is 14 amino acids. V lost 0 bases and J lost 2, with 8 bases in between. CDR1 SGDLS and CDR2 YYNGEE come from the germline V gene. CDR3 residues: CASSVDTANTEAFF. CDR3 in DNA: TGTGCCAGCAGCGTAGACACAGCAAACACTGAAGCTTTCTTT.

CDR3 nucleotide sequence: TGTGCCAGCAGTTACTTGGGCCCGGGTGCGCCCCAGCATTTT. The encoded protein is CASSYLGPGAPQHF. The V call is TRBV6-6, the J call TRBJ1-5, with D unresolved. This CDR3 has 14 residues. Trimming removed 1 base at V and 9 bases at J, with 13 bases between. Germline CDR1 and CDR2: MNHNY and SVGAGI (reference sequence).

In DNA form, the CDR3 reads TGTGCCAGCAAAAAACCTGGGAGCGAGGCGCAGTATTTT. Amino acids: CASKKPGSEAQYF. The chain uses TRBV27 and TRBJ2-3, with D possibly matching TRBD2 (5 bases). Germline lookup yields CDR1 MNHEY and CDR2 SMNVEV (reference sequence). Trimming shortened V by 7 bases and J by 10 bases, and 18 bases separated the two germline ends. The CDR3 contains 13 residues.

The J gene is TRBJ2-5, the V gene TRBV9; TRBD2 matches at 10 bases. Germline V gives CDR1 SGDLS, CDR2 YYNGEE. Trimming removed 0 bases from V and 5 bases from J; junction bases left unmatched: 7. This CDR3 comprises 16 residues. CDR3 in DNA: TGTGCCAGCAGCGTAGTTCCTAGCGGGAGAGGGGAGACCCAGTACTTC. Amino acid sequence: CASSVVPSGRGETQYF.